This T cell receptor (beta chain) emerged from a study of T cells in Graves' hyperthyroidism and ophthalmopathy. Study-wide results and caveats: Researchers found most expanded thyroid clonotypes above 0.001 in blood as well.

This CDR3 has 15 amino acids. CDR1 is SGHTA, CDR2 FQGNSA, per germline. V was pared by 0 bases and J by 1 base, with 8 bases between. Regions amplified from RNA transcripts were the TCR beta CDR3 regions. RT-PCR in the first round (using the HTBI primer set) targeted the TCR CDR3. Via MiXCR, TCRdb re-called the multiplex PCR reads, giving one row per CDR3 protein. The sample contains 600,000 to 850,000 distinct CDR3 sequences, roughly a sixth of which appear only once. Note on this clonotype: Its target is not known.

This sequence was found in a woman in her forties or fifties with Graves' hyperthyroidism that later progressed to Graves' ophthalmopathy. What was sequenced was blood. The gene calls are TRBV7-2 and TRBJ2-3; perhaps TRBD1 as D (5 bases). CDR3 in amino acids: CASSLAQGRTDTQYF. The CDR3 DNA follows: TGTGCCAGCAGCTTAGCGCAGGGCCGCACAGATACGCAGTATTTT.